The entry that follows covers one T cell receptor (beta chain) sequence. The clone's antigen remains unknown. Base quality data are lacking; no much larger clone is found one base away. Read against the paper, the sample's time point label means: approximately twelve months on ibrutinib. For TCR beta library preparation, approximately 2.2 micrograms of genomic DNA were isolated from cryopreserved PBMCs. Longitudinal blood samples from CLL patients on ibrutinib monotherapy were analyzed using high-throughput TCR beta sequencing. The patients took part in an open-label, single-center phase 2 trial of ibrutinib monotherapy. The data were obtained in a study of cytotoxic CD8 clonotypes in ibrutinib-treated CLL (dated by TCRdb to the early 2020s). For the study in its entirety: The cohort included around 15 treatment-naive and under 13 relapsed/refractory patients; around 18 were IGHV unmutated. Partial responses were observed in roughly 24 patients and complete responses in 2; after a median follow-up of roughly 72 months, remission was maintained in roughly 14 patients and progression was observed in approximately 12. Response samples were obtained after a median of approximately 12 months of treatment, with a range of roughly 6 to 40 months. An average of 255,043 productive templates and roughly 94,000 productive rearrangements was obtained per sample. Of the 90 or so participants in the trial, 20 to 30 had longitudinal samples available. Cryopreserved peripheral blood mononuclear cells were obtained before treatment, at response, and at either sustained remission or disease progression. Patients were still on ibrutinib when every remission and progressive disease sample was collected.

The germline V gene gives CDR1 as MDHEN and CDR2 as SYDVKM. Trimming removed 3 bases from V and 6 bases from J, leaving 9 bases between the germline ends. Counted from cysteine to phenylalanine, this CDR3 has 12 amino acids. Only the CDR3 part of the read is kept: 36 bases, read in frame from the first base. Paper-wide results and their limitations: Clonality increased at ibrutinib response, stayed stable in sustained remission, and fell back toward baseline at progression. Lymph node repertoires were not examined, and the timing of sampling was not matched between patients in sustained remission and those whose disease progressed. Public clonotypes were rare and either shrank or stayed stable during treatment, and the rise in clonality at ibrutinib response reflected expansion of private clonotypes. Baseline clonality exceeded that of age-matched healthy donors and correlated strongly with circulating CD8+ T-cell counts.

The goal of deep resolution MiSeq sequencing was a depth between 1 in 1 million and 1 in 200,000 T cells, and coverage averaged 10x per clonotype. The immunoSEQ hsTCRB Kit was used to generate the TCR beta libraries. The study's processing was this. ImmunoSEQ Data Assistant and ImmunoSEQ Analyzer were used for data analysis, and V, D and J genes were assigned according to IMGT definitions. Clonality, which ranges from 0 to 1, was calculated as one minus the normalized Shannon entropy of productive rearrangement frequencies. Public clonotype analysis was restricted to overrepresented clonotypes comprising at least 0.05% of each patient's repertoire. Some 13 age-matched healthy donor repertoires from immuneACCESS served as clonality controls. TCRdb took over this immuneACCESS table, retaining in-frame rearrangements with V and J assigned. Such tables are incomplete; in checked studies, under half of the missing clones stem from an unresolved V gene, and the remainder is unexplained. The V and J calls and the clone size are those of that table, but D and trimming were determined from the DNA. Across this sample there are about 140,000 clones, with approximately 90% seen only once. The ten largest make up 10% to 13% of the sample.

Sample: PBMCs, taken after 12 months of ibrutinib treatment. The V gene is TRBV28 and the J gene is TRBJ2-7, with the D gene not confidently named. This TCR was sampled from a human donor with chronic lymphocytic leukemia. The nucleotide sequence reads TGTGCCAGCAGTTTGGGGTATATCGAGCAGTACTTC. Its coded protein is CASSLGYIEQYF.